Given below is one T cell receptor (beta chain) in context. This clonotype came up many times. Which antigen it targets is not known. No much larger clonotype is one base removed from it; base qualities were not supplied. V sheds 3 bases and J sheds 4 bases, leaving 17 bases between their ends. CDR1 and CDR2 are drawn from the germline V gene: SGHDT, YYEEEE. The CDR3 covers 16 residues, taking in both the cysteine and the phenylalanine. CDR3 DNA is the only sequence kept; it has 48 bases, read in frame from the first base. The source of the sample is a study of human T cells and chemical hapten exposure (dated by TCRdb to about 2021). With regard to the full study: For sensitization, 2% DPC in acetone was applied to a 2 cm by 2 cm area of upper inner arm skin. This study followed changes in the peripheral blood TCR repertoire in vivo during primary and secondary sensitization of alopecia patients to the hapten diphenylcyclopropenone (DPC). The libraries were sequenced as a pool, and the TCR yield per sample differed mostly because of small variations in library volumes within the pool. Some 29 alopecia patients gave blood for TCR sequencing at one to four time points (pre-sensitization, 2, 6 and 24 weeks). Patient blood was sampled pre-sensitization (week 0) and at 2, 6 and about 24 weeks after DPC sensitization. Throughout the roughly 24-week study period, patients were also given weekly therapeutic DPC doses on the scalp. Patch testing was done on the upper back using Finn chambers containing 0.01% DPC, and results were scored after 6 days according to International Contact Dermatitis Research Group standards. The patient cohort, mostly female, included alopecia areata with under or over 50% scalp involvement, alopecia totalis and alopecia universalis. On the study overall, not on this receptor specifically: Alopecia, a presumed autoimmune disease, was present in all patients, so the immune response of the patients might differ from that of healthy individuals. Compared with pre-sensitization or healthy control sets, expanded TCRs formed significantly more large CDR3 similarity clusters, which is consistent with antigen-driven responses. Repeated subsampling changed both the strength of the expansion versus patch-test correlation and the threshold at which the correlation became significant. Patch test score correlated positively with the number of PT1 expanded TCRs, reaching significance at thresholds 8, 16 and 32 but not at 4. DPC sensitization did not change the number of TCRs with a frequency above 1 in 1000, and there was no evidence of changes in global repertoire structure.

Libraries were constructed by RACE. For sequencing, a NextSeq 500 was employed. During library preparation, unique molecular identifiers were attached to individual cDNA molecules so that TCRs could be counted in a quantitative, reproducible way. From each blood RNA sample, both TCR alpha and TCR beta chains were sequenced. The study's own analysis went as follows. A median of roughly 99,000 TCRs per sample was observed, with a range of about 23,224 to 690,600. V, J and CDR3 annotation of the TCR reads was carried out using the Decombinator software suite. To make PS versus PT1 abundance plots, every sample was subsampled to the same number of TCRs (28,000). TCRs were defined as expanded if absent before sensitization and observed at least eight times at the 2-week time point. Clones were called with MiXCR by TCRdb after fastp trimmed the public reads at Q25, and only in-frame beta chains were retained. Every CDR3 protein is listed once, alongside the most common genes and DNA of its rows. TCRdb's processing, not the authors', yielded these V and J calls. The sample table shows 84,000 or so distinct CDR3 sequences, and roughly a tenth are seen once. The top ten clones comprise 2.5% of the sample.

The time point label of this sample denotes: patch test 2, 6 weeks after DPC sensitization. The treatment or condition label for this specimen denotes: therapeutic diphenylcyclopropenone sensitization with weekly scalp DPC. At every patch-test visit, the blood draw took place before the patch test was put on. Patients were considered eligible if aged 18 to 70, diagnosed with alopecia and deemed suitable for DPC therapy, and patients were excluded if pregnant. Total RNA was isolated from unfractionated whole blood collected in Tempus Blood RNA tubes. This sequence uses TRBV5-6 and TRBJ1-5; TRBD1 could be the D gene, as 5 bases match. The TCR sequence derives from a woman in her 30s with alopecia areata. Some clones in this sample may be carry-over from other donors' samples. This specimen consisted of whole blood, obtained in connection with sensitization to the hapten diphenylcyclopropenone (DPC). Read as DNA, the sequence is TGTGCCAGCAGCTGGGGTGCGGGCAGGGAAAATCAGCCCCAGCATTTT. This gives the protein CASSWGAGRENQPQHF. The CDR3 plus the reference TRBV5-6 and TRBJ1-5 genes for the other parts give the full variable domain: DAGVTQSPTHLIKTRGQQVTLRCSPKSGHDTVSWYQQALGQGPQFIFQYYEEEERQRGNFPDRFSGHQFPNYSSELNVNALLLGDSALYLCASSWGAGRENQPQHFGDGTRLSIL.